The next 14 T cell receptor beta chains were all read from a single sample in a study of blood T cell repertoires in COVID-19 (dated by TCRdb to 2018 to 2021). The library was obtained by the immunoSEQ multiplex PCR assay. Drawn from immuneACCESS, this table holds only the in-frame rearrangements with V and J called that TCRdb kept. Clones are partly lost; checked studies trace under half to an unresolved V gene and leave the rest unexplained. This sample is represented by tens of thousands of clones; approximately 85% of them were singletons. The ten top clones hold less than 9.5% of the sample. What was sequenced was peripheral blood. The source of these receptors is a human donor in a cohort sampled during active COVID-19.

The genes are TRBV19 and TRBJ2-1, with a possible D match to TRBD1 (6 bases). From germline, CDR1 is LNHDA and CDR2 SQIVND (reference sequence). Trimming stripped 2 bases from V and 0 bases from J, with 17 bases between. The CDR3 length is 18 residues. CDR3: CASSIRGGSGSSYNEQFF. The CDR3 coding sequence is TGTGCCAGTAGTATAAGAGGGGGATCGGGAAGCTCCTACAATGAGCAGTTCTTC.

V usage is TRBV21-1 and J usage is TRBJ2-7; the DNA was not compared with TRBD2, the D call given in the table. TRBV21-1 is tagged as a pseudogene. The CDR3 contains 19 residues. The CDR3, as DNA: TGTGCCAGCAGCAATCAGTCCCCCCTACTAGCGGGATGGTTCTACGAGCAGTACTTC. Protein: CASSNQSPLLAGWFYEQYF.

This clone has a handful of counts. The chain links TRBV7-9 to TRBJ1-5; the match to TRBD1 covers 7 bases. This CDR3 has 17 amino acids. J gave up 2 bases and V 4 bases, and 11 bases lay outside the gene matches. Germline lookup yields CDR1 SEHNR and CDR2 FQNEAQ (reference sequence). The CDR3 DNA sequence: TGTGCCAGCAGCTCCACACAGGGGCCAAGGGGCAATCAGCCCCAGCATTTT. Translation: CASSSTQGPRGNQPQHF.

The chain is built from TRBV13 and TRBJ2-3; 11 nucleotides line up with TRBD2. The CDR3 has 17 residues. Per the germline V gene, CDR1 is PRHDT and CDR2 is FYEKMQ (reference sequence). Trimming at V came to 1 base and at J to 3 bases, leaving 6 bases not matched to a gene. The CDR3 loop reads CASSLEALAGETDTQYF. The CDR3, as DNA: TGTGCCAGCAGCTTAGAAGCACTAGCGGGAGAAACAGATACGCAGTATTTT.

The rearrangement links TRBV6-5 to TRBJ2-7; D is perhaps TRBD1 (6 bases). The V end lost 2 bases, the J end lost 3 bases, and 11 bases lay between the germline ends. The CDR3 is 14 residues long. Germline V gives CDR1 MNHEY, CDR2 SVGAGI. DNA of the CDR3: TGTGCCAGCAGTTACCTTGGGGACAACTACGAGCAGTACTTC. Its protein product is CASSYLGDNYEQYF.

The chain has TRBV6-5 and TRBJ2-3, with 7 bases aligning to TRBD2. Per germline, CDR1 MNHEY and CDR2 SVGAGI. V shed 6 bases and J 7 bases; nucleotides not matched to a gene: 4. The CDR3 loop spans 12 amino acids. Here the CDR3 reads CASRKAGNTQYF. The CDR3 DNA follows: TGTGCCAGCAGGAAAGCGGGGAATACGCAGTATTTT.

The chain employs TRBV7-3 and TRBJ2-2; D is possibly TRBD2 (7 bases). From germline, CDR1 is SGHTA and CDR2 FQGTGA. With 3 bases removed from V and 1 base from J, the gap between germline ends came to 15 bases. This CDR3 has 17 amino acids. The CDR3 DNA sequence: TGTGCCAGCAGCTTGCGTCGCGGGGGCCTGAACACCGGGGAGCTGTTTTTT. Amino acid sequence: CASSLRRGGLNTGELFF. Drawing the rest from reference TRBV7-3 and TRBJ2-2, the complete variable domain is GAGVSQTPSNKVTEKGKYVELRCDPISGHTALYWYRQSLGQGPEFLIYFQGTGAADDSGLPNDRFFAVRPEGSVSTLKIQRTERGDSAVYLCASSLRRGGLNTGELFFGEGSRLTVL.

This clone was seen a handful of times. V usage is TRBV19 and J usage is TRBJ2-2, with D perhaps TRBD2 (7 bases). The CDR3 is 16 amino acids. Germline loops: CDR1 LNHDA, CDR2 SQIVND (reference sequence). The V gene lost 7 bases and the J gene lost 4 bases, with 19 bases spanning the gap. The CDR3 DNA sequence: TGTGCCAGTACCCCCCGGGGGCGGGGGTTCACCGGGGAGCTGTTTTTT. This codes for CASTPRGRGFTGELFF.

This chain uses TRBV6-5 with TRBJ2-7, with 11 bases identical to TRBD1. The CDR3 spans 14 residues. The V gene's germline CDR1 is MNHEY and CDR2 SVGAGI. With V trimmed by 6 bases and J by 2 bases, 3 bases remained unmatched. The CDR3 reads CASRGDRGAYEQYF. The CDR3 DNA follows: TGTGCCAGCAGAGGGGACAGGGGGGCCTACGAGCAGTACTTC.

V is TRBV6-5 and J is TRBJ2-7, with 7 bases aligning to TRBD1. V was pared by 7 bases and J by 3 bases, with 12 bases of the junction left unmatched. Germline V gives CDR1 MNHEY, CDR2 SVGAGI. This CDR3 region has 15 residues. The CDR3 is CASTPQWDRFYEQYF. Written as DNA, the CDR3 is TGTGCCAGCACCCCACAGTGGGACAGATTCTACGAGCAGTACTTC.

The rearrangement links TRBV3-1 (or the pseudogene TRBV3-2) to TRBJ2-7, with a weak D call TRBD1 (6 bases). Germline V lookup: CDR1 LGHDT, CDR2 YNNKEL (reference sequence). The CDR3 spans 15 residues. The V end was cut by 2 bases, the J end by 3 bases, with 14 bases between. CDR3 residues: CASSQRNVQGYEQYF. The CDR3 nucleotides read TGTGCCAGCAGCCAACGAAACGTACAGGGCTACGAGCAGTACTTC.

The CDR3 loop reads CASSQGLAGAFGANVLTF. CDR3 sequence (DNA): TGTGCCAGCAGCCAGGGACTAGCGGGAGCGTTTGGGGCCAACGTCCTGACTTTC. V and J are TRBV11-2 and TRBJ2-6, with TRBD2 matching over 14 bases. V lost 5 bases, J lost 3 bases, and 6 bases stayed unmatched. In germline, CDR1 is SGHAT, CDR2 FQNNGV. CDR3 length equals 18 residues.

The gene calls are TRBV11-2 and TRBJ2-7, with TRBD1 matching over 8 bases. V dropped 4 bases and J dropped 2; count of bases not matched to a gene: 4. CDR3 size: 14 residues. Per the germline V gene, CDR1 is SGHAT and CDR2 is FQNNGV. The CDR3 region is CASSSQGVPYEQYF. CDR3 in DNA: TGTGCCAGCAGCTCACAGGGGGTCCCCTACGAGCAGTACTTC.

The CDR3 region is CASSPPSLSGSSGTNYGYTF. The CDR3 DNA reads as TGTGCCAGCTCACCACCCTCCCTATCGGGATCTTCCGGGACTAACTATGGCTACACCTTC. The chain joins TRBV18 to TRBJ1-2; no firm D call. Germline V gene data show CDR1 as KGHSH and CDR2 as LQKENI. V shed 0 bases and J shed 0 bases, with 23 bases lying between them. The CDR3 has 20 residues.